This T cell receptor (beta chain) appears in the sequencing data of a study of vaccination and CD4 T cells after COVID-19 (dated 2022 in TCRdb). About the study as a whole: SARS-CoV-2 positivity had been established in the convalescent patients by nasal swab PCR, and mild disease was recorded in several of these patients and severe disease in one. The convalescent cohort comprised six males and four females, including two Hispanic individuals, seven Caucasians, two Asians and one multiracial person. Participants received two doses of either the Pfizer-BioNTech BNT162b2 vaccine (n=8) or the Moderna mRNA-1273 vaccine (n=2). Post-COVID blood samples from convalescent patients were collected a median of around 100 days after diagnosis, with a range of roughly 35 to 161 days. The time from the second vaccine dose to post-vaccine blood sampling had a median of roughly 72 days and ranged from about 12 to 250 days. In ten to eleven COVID-19 convalescent patients and a few infection-naive healthy vaccine recipients, the spike-specific CD4+ TCR repertoire before mRNA vaccination was compared with the repertoire after mRNA vaccination. Study-wide conclusions, independent of this receptor: Of the vaccine-specific clones in convalescent patients, 304 of 307, or nearly all, reacted only to SARS-CoV-2 spike and did not cross-react with common cold coronaviruses. Relatively few convalescent patients were included in the study, and early timepoints after natural infection were not analyzed. In convalescent patients, a median around 83% of post-vaccine SARS-CoV-2-reactive clones were detected only after vaccination, and vaccine-specific priming was suggested by this finding. The median number of SARS-CoV-2-reactive clonotypes rose from 20 to 25 after infection to some 40 after vaccination, but the change was not significant.

Library generation was performed with PCR. The listed sequencing device is Illumina iSeq 100. The paper's data handling went like this. Non-productive sequences were removed, and CDR3s not starting with C, not ending with F or W, or shorter than 7 amino acids were discarded. Levenshtein distances (stringdist) and unrooted phylogenetic trees (ape) in R version 3.6.1 were used to assess CDR3 homology. TCRdb passed the public sequencing reads through fastp at Q25 and MiXCR, retaining productive beta sequences. Under each unique CDR3 protein, matching rows form one entry showing the most common genes and DNA. The V and J calls were determined by TCRdb, not by the authors. The sample table lists just over 20,000 distinct CDR3 sequences, roughly 53% of them with a count of one. The ten top clones hold about 1% of the sample. Positive SARS-CoV-2 PCR tests in the convalescent patients dated from March to December 2020, before Alpha, Beta and Delta variants emerged in the United States. Ficoll-Paque Plus gradient centrifugation was used to isolate PBMCs from whole blood, and the isolated PBMCs were then either used fresh or cryopreserved at -140C.

Turning to this clonotype: This receptor's antigen is unknown. The sample holds no much larger clone one base away, and base qualities are not on file.

The sequence derives from a human donor who had recovered from COVID-19. This specimen consisted of CD4+ T cells from blood, obtained before SARS-CoV-2 vaccination.

CDR3 sequence: CASSIGEHTGELFF. The sequenced DNA is TGTGCCAGTAGTATAGGGGAACACACCGGGGAGCTGTTTTTT. The rearranged segments are TRBV19 and TRBJ2-2; no D gene call is confident. The germline V gene (reference sequence) gives CDR1 as LNHDA and CDR2 as SQIVND. Relative to germline, V is 1 base shorter and J is 3 bases shorter, with 6 bases between their ends. The cysteine opens and the phenylalanine closes a CDR3 of 14 amino acids. The only DNA kept is the CDR3, 42 bases in frame from the first base.